One T cell receptor beta chain is described in this entry. This sample is part of a study of blood T cell repertoires in COVID-19. In the study overall: PBMCs, B-cell-depleted T cells, or T cells were the source of the cDNA or gDNA that made up the material.

Per germline, CDR1 MNHEY and CDR2 SMNVEV (reference sequence). The CDR3 is 14 residues long. The V and J ends lost 6 bases and 2 bases respectively, with 10 bases between them. Authors' analysis steps: Amplification of reference gene primers provided the estimated nucleated cell counts. Assay: immunoSEQ multiplex PCR; the TCRdb copy retains only in-frame clones and omits some. V and J calls and clone size are copied from that table; D and trimming were computed from the DNA. The sample has around 200,000 clones; 70% to 90% are singletons. Participants had their cohort set by participant-reported clinical history.

The chain couples TRBV27 to TRBJ2-2; maybe TRBD1 (5 bases). The specimen sequenced was PBMCs or T cells enriched from blood (not recorded which). This clonotype was obtained from a woman between 35 and 50 years old with acute COVID-19. The CDR3 is CASRAGPNTGELFF. The DNA for the CDR3 is TGTGCCAGCAGAGCAGGGCCTAACACCGGGGAGCTGTTTTTT.